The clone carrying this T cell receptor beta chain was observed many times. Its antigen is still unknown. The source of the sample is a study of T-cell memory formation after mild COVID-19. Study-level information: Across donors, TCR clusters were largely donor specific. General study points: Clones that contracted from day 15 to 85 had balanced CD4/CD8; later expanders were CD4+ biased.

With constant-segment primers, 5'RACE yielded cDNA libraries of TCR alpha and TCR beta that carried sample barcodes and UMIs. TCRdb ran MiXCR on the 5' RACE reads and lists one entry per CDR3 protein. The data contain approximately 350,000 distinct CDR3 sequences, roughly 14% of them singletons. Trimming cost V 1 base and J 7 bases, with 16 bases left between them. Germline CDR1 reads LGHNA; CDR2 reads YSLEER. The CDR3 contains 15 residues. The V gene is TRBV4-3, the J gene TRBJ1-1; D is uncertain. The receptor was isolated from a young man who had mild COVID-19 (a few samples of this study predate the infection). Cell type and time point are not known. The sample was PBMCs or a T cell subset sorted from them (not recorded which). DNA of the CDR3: TGCGCCAGCAGCCAAGGATCGGGGTTCAGTAGTGAAGCTTTCTTT. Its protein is CASSQGSGFSSEAFF.